Each of the 18 T cell receptor beta chains below was sequenced from the same sample in a study of follicular helper T cells after annual influenza vaccination. Time point specified: 2015-2016 season, pre-vaccination. Generated by immunoSEQ multiplex PCR, the TCRdb table keeps only in-frame clones and is missing some. The sample consists of about 10,000 clones, approximately 81% of them appearing once. Sample: CXCR5+ CD38- circulating T follicular helper cells from blood, taken on the day of influenza vaccination. The subset here: circulating Tfh, non-naive CD4+CXCR5+PD-1+ (ICOS+CD38+ or ICOS-CD38-). The receptors derive from an adult who received the influenza vaccine.

The CDR3, as DNA: TGTGCCAGCAGCTTAGATATTGTGGGGCAGTTCTTC. It translates to CASSLDIVGQFF. This chain links TRBV7-9 with TRBJ2-1, with D unresolved. The CDR3 totals 12 residues. The V and J ends lost 1 base and 12 bases respectively, with 10 bases between them. Germline V gene sequence: CDR1 SEHNR, CDR2 FQNEAQ (reference sequence).

The chain is built from TRBV6-6 and TRBJ1-5; D possibly corresponds to TRBD1 (6 bases). Germline CDR1 reads MNHNY; CDR2 reads SVGAGI (reference sequence). This CDR3 is built from 15 residues. Trimming pared 2 bases from V and 2 bases from J, leaving 10 bases between. The CDR3, as DNA: TGTGCCAGCAGTTACACGGCAGGGGGCAATCAGCCCCAGCATTTT. Its protein is CASSYTAGGNQPQHF.

V usage is TRBV27 and J usage is TRBJ1-2; 7 bases map to TRBD1. V was pared by 2 bases and J by 8 bases, with 8 bases of the junction left unmatched. CDR3 length: 14 residues. Germline CDR1 and CDR2: MNHEY and SMNVEV (reference sequence). The CDR3 sequence is CASSLGGGILGYTF. The CDR3 DNA sequence: TGTGCCAGCAGTTTAGGAGGGGGCATTTTAGGCTACACCTTC.

In this sample, this clone turned up a few times. An end of the junction does not agree with germline; a read error may underlie this. V gene TRBV30 combines with J gene TRBJ1-2; TRBD1 matches at 10 bases. Germline lookup yields CDR1 GTSNPN and CDR2 SVGIG (reference sequence). CDR3 length equals 16 residues. DNA for the CDR3: TGTGCCGGGAGTAACCTTCCGGGACAGGGGAACTATGGCTACACCTTC. This gives the protein CAGSNLPGQGNYGYTF.

CDR3 coding DNA: TGTGCCAGCACGGGCGGGACTAGCACAGATACGCAGTATTTT. It codes for CASTGGTSTDTQYF. The chain recombines TRBV6-6 with TRBJ2-3; D perhaps matches TRBD2 (6 bases). CDR3 length: 14 amino acids. The ends were cut back, 7 bases at V and 0 bases at J, with 11 bases in the middle. The V gene's germline CDR1 is MNHNY and CDR2 SVGAGI (reference sequence).

The chain is built from TRBV9 and TRBJ2-2; 9 bases match TRBD1. J gave up 4 bases and V 1 base, and 5 bases lay outside the gene matches. CDR1 and CDR2 from the germline V gene are SGDLS and YYNGEE. This CDR3 contains 16 residues. This chain's CDR3 is CASSVSQGAPTGELFF. The CDR3 DNA sequence: TGTGCCAGCAGCGTATCACAGGGGGCTCCCACCGGGGAGCTGTTTTTT.

This clone was observed a single time. The chain links TRBV7-6 to TRBJ2-1, with D possibly TRBD2 on 7 matching bases. Germline loops: CDR1 SGHVS, CDR2 FNYEAQ. This CDR3 is 16 amino acids long. The ends were cut back, 7 bases at V and 0 bases at J, with 16 bases in the middle. CDR3 protein: CASTLRGGGSYNEQFF. DNA of the CDR3: TGTGCCAGCACCTTGCGGGGAGGGGGCTCCTACAATGAGCAGTTCTTC.

The genes are TRBV28 and TRBJ1-1; 8 bases fit TRBD1. J gave up 2 bases and V 5 bases, and 7 bases lay outside the gene matches. Germline values: CDR1 MDHEN, CDR2 SYDVKM. The CDR3 extends over 15 amino acids. In DNA, the CDR3 is TGTGCCAGCAGTCCGCTGGGACAGGTCAACACTGAAGCTTTCTTT. It translates to CASSPLGQVNTEAFF.

The chain has TRBV5-1 and TRBJ2-1, with D perhaps TRBD1 or TRBD2 (6 bases each). The germline V and J ends were trimmed by 4 bases and 10 bases, with 18 bases remaining between them. The CDR3 is 14 amino acids. The germline gives CDR1 SGHRS, CDR2 YFSETQ. The CDR3 region has the DNA TGCGCCAGCAGCCCGGAGGAGGGGGTGAAAGAGCAGTTCTTC. Translating gives CASSPEEGVKEQFF. Full variable domain (outside the CDR3, taken from reference TRBV5-1 and TRBJ2-1): KAGVTQTPRYLIKTRGQQVTLSCSPISGHRSVSWYQQTPGQGLQFLFEYFSETQRNKGNFPGRFSGRQFSNSRSEMNVSTLELGDSALYLCASSPEEGVKEQFFGPGTRLTVL.

The chain couples TRBV4-3 to TRBJ2-7; the D call may be TRBD1 or TRBD2 (5 bases each). The germline V gene has CDR1 LGHNA and CDR2 YSLEER. This CDR3 has 15 amino acids. The ends were cut back, 1 base at V and 6 bases at J, with 16 bases in the middle. The CDR3 region has the DNA TGCGCCAGCAGCCAAGCTTCAGGGAGCGGAATCGAGCAGTACTTC. Its protein product is CASSQASGSGIEQYF.

This chain connects TRBV5-1 to TRBJ2-7; 12 bases align to TRBD2. CDR1 and CDR2 from the germline V gene are SGHRS and YFSETQ. V was pared by 3 bases and J by 3 bases, with 7 bases of the junction left unmatched. The CDR3 loop spans 16 amino acids. This CDR3 reads CASSSLTSGGLYEQYF. The CDR3 bases are TGCGCCAGCAGCTCTCTGACTAGCGGGGGCCTCTACGAGCAGTACTTC.

This rearrangement joins TRBV6-1 to TRBJ2-3, with unresolved D. CDR3 length: 15 residues. The V and J ends lost 7 bases and 2 bases respectively, with 16 bases between them. Germline V gene data show CDR1 as MNHNS and CDR2 as SASEGT. CDR3 loop: CASKGLAKYTDTQYF. In DNA form, the CDR3 reads TGTGCCAGCAAGGGATTGGCGAAATACACAGATACGCAGTATTTT.

The chain joins TRBV6-5 to TRBJ1-2, with D maybe TRBD1 (6 bases). There are 14 residues in the CDR3. Trimming removed 7 bases at V and 8 bases at J, with 20 bases between. The germline CDR1 and CDR2 sequences are MNHEY and SVGAGI. DNA of the CDR3: TGTGCCAGCACCCCCAGCGGGACATACGGCGGCTACACCTTC. Its protein is CASTPSGTYGGYTF.

V usage is TRBV5-6 and J usage is TRBJ1-2; the D is unclear. The CDR3 loop spans 15 amino acids. Per the germline V gene, CDR1 is SGHDT and CDR2 is YYEEEE. With 2 bases removed from V and 2 bases from J, the gap between germline ends came to 13 bases. The CDR3 bases are TGTGCCAGCAGCTTACGTCAAGCGACCAACTATGGCTACACCTTC. It codes for CASSLRQATNYGYTF.

The chain recombines TRBV5-1 with TRBJ2-3; 7 bases line up with TRBD1. The CDR3 has 14 amino acids. CDR1 SGHRS and CDR2 YFSETQ come from the germline V gene. The V segment lost 4 bases and the J segment 5 bases; nucleotides outside the gene matches: 7. CDR3 amino acids: CASSIGQDQDTQYF. The DNA of the CDR3 is TGCGCCAGCAGCATAGGACAGGACCAAGATACGCAGTATTTT. Filled out from reference TRBV5-1 and TRBJ2-3, the complete variable domain reads KAGVTQTPRYLIKTRGQQVTLSCSPISGHRSVSWYQQTPGQGLQFLFEYFSETQRNKGNFPGRFSGRQFSNSRSEMNVSTLELGDSALYLCASSIGQDQDTQYFGPGTRLTVL.

The sample holds a few counts of this clone. The chain couples TRBV27 to TRBJ1-6; D unclear. The V gene lost 3 bases and the J gene lost 12 bases, with 15 bases spanning the gap. CDR3 length equals 14 residues. In germline, CDR1 is MNHEY, CDR2 SMNVEV (reference sequence). The CDR3 protein is CASSLVAVLGPLHF. CDR3 in DNA: TGTGCCAGCAGTTTGGTGGCAGTCCTCGGACCCCTCCACTTT.

CDR3 amino acids: CASSLGVSGELFF. For the CDR3, the DNA is TGCGCCAGCAGCTTGGGGGTTTCCGGGGAGCTGTTTTTT. This chain connects TRBV5-1 to TRBJ2-2; D remains ambiguous. The CDR3 covers 13 residues. Trimming shortened V by 0 bases and J by 6 bases, and 6 bases separated the two germline ends. CDR1 is SGHRS and CDR2 is YFSETQ in the germline V gene.

The rearrangement links TRBV6-6 to TRBJ1-5; TRBD1 matches 7 bases. The germline V gene encodes CDR1 MNHNY and CDR2 SVGAGI (reference sequence). The trim removed 6 bases at V and 6 bases at J, leaving 5 bases unmatched. CDR3 length equals 13 residues. The CDR3 bases are TGTGCCAGCAGCCGACAGGGCGGTCAGCCCCAGCATTTT. It specifies CASSRQGGQPQHF.